One sample yielded the 7 T cell receptor beta chains listed below, sequenced in a study of identical twins. A single record per CDR3 protein comes from TCRdb applying MiXCR to the 5' RACE reads. Altogether approximately 890,000 distinct CDR3 sequences are present, approximately 13% being singletons, with the ten largest covering around 1.5%. This sample was also put to use in a study of yellow fever vaccine responses in identical twins.

The sequenced material came from PBMCs. The receptors were sampled from a woman between 18 and 29 years old in good health.

This clonotype turned up a few times. V usage is TRBV5-6 and J usage is TRBJ2-4, with 16 nucleotides matching TRBD2. CDR1 is SGHDT and CDR2 is YYEEEE in the germline V gene. This CDR3 is 16 amino acids long. The junction had 10 bases not matched to a gene; V was cut back by 4 bases and J by 12 bases. The CDR3 bases are TGTGCCAGCAGCAAGGGACTAGCGGGAGGGTCCGGGGATCAGTACTTC. This encodes CASSKGLAGGSGDQYF.

The V call is TRBV5-1, the J call TRBJ2-6, with 8 positions matching TRBD2. This CDR3 is 18 amino acids long. Germline CDR1 reads SGHRS; CDR2 reads YFSETQ. V was clipped by 0 bases and J by 0 bases; unmatched bases: 5. The CDR3 DNA reads TGCGCCAGCAGCTTGGTGGCGGGGGGTACCTCTGGGGCCAACGTCCTGACTTTC. Encoded protein: CASSLVAGGTSGANVLTF.

The rearrangement joins TRBV29-1 to TRBJ2-5; 8 bases fit TRBD1. The CDR3 is 13 amino acids. From germline, CDR1 is SQVTM and CDR2 ANQGSEA. The J segment lost 3 bases and the V segment lost 7 bases, leaving 7 bases of the junction unmatched. CDR3 DNA: TGCAGCGCCGGACAGGGAGCCGAAGAGACCCAGTACTTC. Protein product: CSAGQGAEETQYF.

The chain joins TRBV28 to TRBJ2-4, with a weak D call TRBD2 (5 bases). There are 15 residues in the CDR3. The V end was cut by 3 bases, the J end by 1 base, with 10 bases between. Germline V lookup: CDR1 MDHEN, CDR2 SYDVKM. The CDR3 bases are TGTGCCAGCAGTTTCGGAGGCGGCGCCAAAAACATTCAGTACTTC. Its translation: CASSFGGGAKNIQYF.

This clonotype was detected only a few times. The V gene is TRBV15, the J gene TRBJ2-3; 9 bases line up with TRBD2. The CDR3 runs to 17 residues. J lost 0 bases, V lost 0 bases, and 4 bases had no gene match. Germline CDR1 LNHNV, CDR2 YYDKDF (reference sequence). The CDR3 reads CATSRDSLAGSTDTQYF. CDR3 in DNA: TGTGCCACCAGCAGAGATAGCCTAGCGGGAAGCACAGATACGCAGTATTTT. Full variable domain (rest looked up from reference TRBV15 and TRBJ2-3): DAMVIQNPRYQVTQFGKPVTLSCSQTLNHNVMYWYQQKSSQAPKLLFHYYDKDFNNEADTPDNFQSRRPNTSFCFLDIRSPGLGDTAMYLCATSRDSLAGSTDTQYFGPGTRLTVL.

The CDR3 region has the DNA TGTGCCAGCAGCCCTAAAAACCTCAGACTTTCAGATACGCAGTATTTT. Translated: CASSPKNLRLSDTQYF. This chain links TRBV9 with TRBJ2-3; D is unclear. Germline CDR1 and CDR2: SGDLS and YYNGEE. The CDR3 runs to 16 residues. Trimming shortened V by 4 bases and J by 4 bases, and 19 bases separated the two germline ends.

This clonotype was seen repeatedly, ten times or more. V and J are TRBV28 and TRBJ1-3; D is uncertain. This CDR3 is built from 12 residues. Per germline, CDR1 MDHEN and CDR2 SYDVKM. The V end lost 6 bases, the J end lost 0 bases, and 3 bases lay between the germline ends. The CDR3 sequence is CASSGSGNTIYF. CDR3 nucleotides: TGTGCCAGCAGCGGCTCTGGAAACACCATATATTTT.